This T cell receptor beta chain emerged from a study of graft-versus-host responses after intestinal transplantation. This clone was recorded once. No antigen is known for it. Its ends do not fully match the called genes, so a read error is possible. Data came from immunoSEQ multiplex PCR; TCRdb stores just in-frame clones and leaves some out. The sample gives over 45,000 clones, 90% to 95% of which show up once; 0.38% is in the top ten. The germline V gene encodes CDR1 SGHNT and CDR2 YYREEE (reference sequence). The CDR3 runs 14 residues. Sequencing used unstimulated CD4+ T cells sorted from spleen or lymph node cells, obtained before transplant. J is TRBJ2-3 and V is TRBV5-4; D perhaps matches TRBD1 (6 bases). The sequence was obtained from a human donor who was the organ donor for an intestinal transplant. The CDR3 loop is CASSLRGFTDAQYF. CDR3 sequence (DNA): TGTGCCAGCAGCTTGAGGGGGTTCACAGATGCGCAGTATTTT.